The next 7 T cell receptor beta chains were all read from a single sample in a study of T-cell reconstitution after alpha-beta-depleted transplantation in children. Unique molecular identifiers were used to barcode this TCRbeta library. A single record per CDR3 protein comes from TCRdb applying MiXCR to the PCR reads. The sample records 120,000 or so distinct CDR3 sequences, 20% to 25% being singletons. The source material was PBMCs, mostly from graft donor cells, sampled 180 days after TCRalphabeta/CD19-depleted stem cell transplant. These receptor sequences come from a male patient aged 2 to 10 who had a stem cell transplant for chronic granulomatous disease, so the T cells may come from the graft donor.

In this sample, this clonotype turned up many times. This rearrangement joins TRBV28 to TRBJ1-1, with D perhaps matching TRBD1 (5 bases). The CDR3 runs 14 residues. The V gene lost 5 bases and the J gene lost 1 base, with 11 bases spanning the gap. Per the germline V gene, CDR1 is MDHEN and CDR2 is SYDVKM. For the CDR3, the DNA is TGTGCCAGCAGTCCCCGGGGCAGGAACACTGAAGCTTTCTTT. This codes for CASSPRGRNTEAFF.

This clonotype showed up many times. The genes are TRBV5-8 and TRBJ2-1; D possibly corresponds to TRBD1 (6 bases). The germline V and J ends were trimmed by 5 bases and 4 bases, with 13 bases remaining between them. CDR1 is SGHTS and CDR2 is YDEGEE in the germline V gene. The CDR3 loop spans 14 amino acids. The CDR3 loop is CASRGQGRYNEQFF. The CDR3 DNA follows: TGTGCCAGCAGGGGTCAGGGGAGATACAATGAGCAGTTCTTC.

This clonotype was counted at least ten times. The chain couples TRBV7-2 to TRBJ2-2; 9 bases align to TRBD2. The CDR3 spans 16 residues. Germline values: CDR1 SGHTA, CDR2 FQGNSA. Trimming removed 5 bases from V and 6 bases from J; junction bases left unmatched: 10. This CDR3 is CASSLLSGSRAGELFF. For the CDR3, the DNA is TGTGCCAGCAGCCTCCTTAGCGGGAGCAGGGCCGGGGAGCTGTTTTTT.

This clonotype occurred many times. V and J are TRBV20-1 and TRBJ1-2, with D uncertain. Per the germline V gene, CDR1 is DFQATT and CDR2 is SNEGSKA (reference sequence). The CDR3 is made up of 15 amino acids. The V gene lost 6 bases and the J gene lost 0 bases, with 17 bases spanning the gap. CDR3 in DNA: TGCAGTGCCCACTCCGCCAGATCGACTAACTATGGCTACACCTTC. Translating it yields CSAHSARSTNYGYTF.

In this sample, this clonotype turned up a few times. V is TRBV5-6 and J is TRBJ1-2; perhaps TRBD1 as D (5 bases). V was trimmed by 4 bases and J by 4 bases, leaving 11 bases between them. This CDR3 region has 13 residues. The germline CDR1 and CDR2 sequences are SGHDT and YYEEEE. CDR3 nucleotide sequence: TGTGCCAGCAGCCAGGGATTTAGCTATGGCTACACCTTC. Translation: CASSQGFSYGYTF.

V is TRBV5-1 and J is TRBJ2-7; D ambiguous. Trimming cost V 1 base and J 3 bases, with 8 bases left between them. This CDR3 has 13 residues. In germline, CDR1 is SGHRS, CDR2 YFSETQ. CDR3 region: CASSLTANYEQYF. CDR3 DNA: TGCGCCAGCAGCTTGACAGCTAACTACGAGCAGTACTTC.

This chain connects TRBV6-2 or TRBV6-3 to TRBJ2-2, with D uncertain. V dropped 7 bases and J dropped 4 bases, with 13 bases sitting between them. This CDR3 spans 14 amino acids. Germline lookup yields CDR1 MNHEY and CDR2 SVGEGT. The CDR3: CASMKLVTTGELFF. The CDR3 DNA reads TGTGCCAGCATGAAACTTGTTACCACCGGGGAGCTGTTTTTT.